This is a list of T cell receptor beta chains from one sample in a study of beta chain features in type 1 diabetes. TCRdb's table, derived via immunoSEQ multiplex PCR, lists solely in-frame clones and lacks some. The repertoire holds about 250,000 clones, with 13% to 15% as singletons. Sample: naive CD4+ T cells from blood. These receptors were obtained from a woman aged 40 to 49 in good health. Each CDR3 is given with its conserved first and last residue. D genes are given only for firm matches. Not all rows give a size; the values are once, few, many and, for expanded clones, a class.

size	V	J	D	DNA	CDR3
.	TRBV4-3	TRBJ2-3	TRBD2	TGCGCCAGCAGCCAAGGGGCGACTAGCGGGGGTTTCACAGATACGCAGTATTTT	CASSQGATSGGFTDTQYF
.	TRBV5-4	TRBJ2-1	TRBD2	TGCGCCAGCAGCCAAGGACTAGCGGACAATGAGCAGTTCTTC	CASSQGLADNEQFF
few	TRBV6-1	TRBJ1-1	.	TGTGCCAGCAGTGTATTGGGGGCGAACACTGAAGCTTTCTTT	CASSVLGANTEAFF
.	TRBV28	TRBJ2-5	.	TGTGCCAGCAGTTTTCGAGGGACCCAGTACTTC	CASSFRGTQYF
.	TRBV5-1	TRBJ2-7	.	TGCGCCAGCAGCTTGGGTCCGAACAGCAACGAGCAGTACTTC	CASSLGPNSNEQYF
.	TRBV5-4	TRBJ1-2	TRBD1	TGTGCCAGCAGCAGACCCCCGGGACAGACTAAATACTATGGCTACACCTTC	CASSRPPGQTKYYGYTF
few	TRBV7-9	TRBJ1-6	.	TGTGCCAGCAGCTTATTTGCCGGGTCCGGGGGTTCACCCCTCCACTTT	CASSLFAGSGGSPLHF
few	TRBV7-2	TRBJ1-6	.	TGTGCCAGCAGCTTAGTGGGCCAGCGGGGTTCACCCCTCCACTTT	CASSLVGQRGSPLHF
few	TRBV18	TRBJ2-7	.	TGTGCCAGCTCAGGCATCGACGACAGGCGAGCCTACGAGCAGTACTTC	CASSGIDDRRAYEQYF
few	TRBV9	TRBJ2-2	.	TGTGCCAGCAGCGTAGCTTGGGACAACGGGGAGCTGTTTTTT	CASSVAWDNGELFF
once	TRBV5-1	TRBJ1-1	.	TGCGCCAGCAGCCGGGGGAGGGGGGACATCGAAGCTTTCTTT	CASSRGRGDIEAFF
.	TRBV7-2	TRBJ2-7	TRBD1	TGTGCCAGCAGCTATCGGACAGGGTCGGACGAGCAGTACTTC	CASSYRTGSDEQYF
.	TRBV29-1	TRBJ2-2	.	TGCAGCGTTGCGGCTGGGGGGAGGAACACCGGGGAGCTGTTTTTT	CSVAAGGRNTGELFF
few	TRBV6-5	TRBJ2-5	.	TGTGCCAGCAGTTACTCGATTGGGTCCCACGGGGAGACCCAGTACTTC	CASSYSIGSHGETQYF
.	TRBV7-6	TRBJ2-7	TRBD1	TGTGCCAGCAGCTTAGGGGGACAGGGGGCTGAGGAGCAGTACTTC	CASSLGGQGAEEQYF
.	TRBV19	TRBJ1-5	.	TGTGCCAGTACCGGGAGGGATCTTCAGCCCCAGCATTTT	CASTGRDLQPQHF
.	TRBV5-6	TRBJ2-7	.	TGTGCCACCAGCGGCAAGACTAGAAAACTTAAGGAGCAGTACTTC	CATSGKTRKLKEQYF
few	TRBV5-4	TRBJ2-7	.	TGTGCCAGCAGCGCCCCAGGGGTCGGGACCTACGAGCAGTACTTC	CASSAPGVGTYEQYF
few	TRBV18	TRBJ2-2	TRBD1	TGTGCCAGCTCAACCCCGACAGGGGAGACCGGGGAGCTGTTTTTT	CASSTPTGETGELFF
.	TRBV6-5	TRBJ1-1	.	TGTGCCAGCGCGCGGGCGAACACTGAAGCTTTCTTT	CASARANTEAFF
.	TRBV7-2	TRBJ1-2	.	TGTGCCAGCAGCTTTGGGAGTATGAGCTATGGCTACACCTTC	CASSFGSMSYGYTF
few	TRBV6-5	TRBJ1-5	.	TGTGCCAGCAGCCGCGGGAGCAATCAGCCCCAGCATTTT	CASSRGSNQPQHF